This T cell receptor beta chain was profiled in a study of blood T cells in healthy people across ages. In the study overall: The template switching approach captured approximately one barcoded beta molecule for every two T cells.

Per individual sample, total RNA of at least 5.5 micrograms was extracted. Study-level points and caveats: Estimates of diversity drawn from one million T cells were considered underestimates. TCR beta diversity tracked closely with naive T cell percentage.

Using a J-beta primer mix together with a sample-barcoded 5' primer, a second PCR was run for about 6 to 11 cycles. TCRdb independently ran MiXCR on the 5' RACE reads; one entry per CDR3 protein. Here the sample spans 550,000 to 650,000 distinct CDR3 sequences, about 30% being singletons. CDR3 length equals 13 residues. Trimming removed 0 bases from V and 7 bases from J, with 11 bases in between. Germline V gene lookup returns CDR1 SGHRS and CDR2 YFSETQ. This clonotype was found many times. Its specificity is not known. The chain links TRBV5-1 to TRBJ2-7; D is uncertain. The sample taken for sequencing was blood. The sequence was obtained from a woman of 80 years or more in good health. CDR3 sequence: CASSLGRLGEQYF. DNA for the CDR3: TGCGCCAGCAGCTTGGGGCGCTTAGGAGAGCAGTACTTC.